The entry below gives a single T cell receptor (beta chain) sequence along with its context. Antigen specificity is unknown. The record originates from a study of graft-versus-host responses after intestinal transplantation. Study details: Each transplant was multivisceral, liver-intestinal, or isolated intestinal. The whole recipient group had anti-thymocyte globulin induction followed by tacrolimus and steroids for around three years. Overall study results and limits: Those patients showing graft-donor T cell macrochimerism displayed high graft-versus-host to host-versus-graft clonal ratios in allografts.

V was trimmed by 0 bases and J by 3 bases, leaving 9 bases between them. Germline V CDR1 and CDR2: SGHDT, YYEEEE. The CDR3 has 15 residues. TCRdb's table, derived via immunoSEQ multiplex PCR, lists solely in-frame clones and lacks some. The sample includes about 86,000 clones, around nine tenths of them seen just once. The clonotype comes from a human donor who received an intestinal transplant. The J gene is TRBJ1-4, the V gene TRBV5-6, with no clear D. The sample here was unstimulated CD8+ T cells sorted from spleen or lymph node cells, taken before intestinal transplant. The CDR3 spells CASSLGATPNEKLFF. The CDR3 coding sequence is TGTGCCAGCAGCTTGGGGGCGACGCCTAATGAAAAACTGTTTTTT. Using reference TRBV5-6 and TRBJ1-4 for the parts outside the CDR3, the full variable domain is DAGVTQSPTHLIKTRGQQVTLRCSPKSGHDTVSWYQQALGQGPQFIFQYYEEEERQRGNFPDRFSGHQFPNYSSELNVNALLLGDSALYLCASSLGATPNEKLFFGSGTQLSVL.